What follows are 30 T cell receptor beta chains derived from one specimen sequenced in a study of CD8 T cells in ankylosing spondylitis. TCRdb re-analysed the 5' RACE reads in MiXCR, keeping a single row per CDR3 protein. The profile shows some 180,000 distinct CDR3 sequences, roughly 20% of them singletons. The sample comprised blood, either unsorted or a sorted T cell fraction (not recorded which). These TCRs come from a male donor between 10 and 30 years old with ankylosing spondylitis or in good health (not recorded which).

Regarding this clonotype: Since no conserved phenylalanine or tryptophan closes the CDR3, a read error is the likely cause. The gene calls are TRBV29-1 and TRBJ2-3, with 12 bases identical to TRBD2. Trimming cost V 2 bases and J 5 bases; bases outside gene matches: 8. CDR1 is SQVTM and CDR2 is ANQGSEA in the germline V gene. The CDR3 runs to 16 residues. CDR3 amino acids: CSVESPLAGGGDTQYV. The CDR3 DNA is TGCAGCGTTGAATCGCCACTAGCGGGAGGTGGAGATACGCAGTATGTT.

This clonotype was seen many times. V usage is TRBV7-2 and J usage is TRBJ2-3, with D possibly matching TRBD2 (6 bases). The CDR3 covers 14 residues. Trimming took off 7 bases at V and 1 base at J, with 12 bases between the two ends. From germline, CDR1 is SGHTA and CDR2 FQGNSA. CDR3: CASTPGLGTDTQYF. The CDR3 DNA reads as TGTGCCAGCACACCGGGACTTGGCACAGATACGCAGTATTTT.

This clonotype has only one observation. CDR3 protein: CAWSEGTGGYEQYV. CDR3 DNA sequence: TGTGCCTGGAGCGAGGGGACAGGGGGCTACGAGCAGTACGTC. The chain couples TRBV30 to TRBJ2-7, with 11 positions matching TRBD1. With V trimmed by 3 bases and J by 3 bases, 4 bases remained unmatched. In germline, CDR1 is GTSNPN, CDR2 SVGIG (reference sequence). This CDR3 comprises 14 residues.

This clonotype occurred many times. This rearrangement joins TRBV25-1 to TRBJ2-1, with 9 bases aligning to TRBD2. Trimming took 8 bases from V and 7 from J; bases not matched to a gene: 12. The CDR3 totals 15 residues. CDR1 MGHDK and CDR2 SYGVNS come from the germline V gene. This chain's CDR3 is CASGGGGRAPNEQFF. CDR3 nucleotides: TGTGCCAGCGGAGGGGGCGGGAGGGCCCCTAATGAGCAGTTCTTC.

At least ten counts were recorded for this clonotype. The CDR3 DNA reads TGTGCCAGCAGCGGGGACAGGGCTCCCTACGAGCAGTACTTC. Its translation: CASSGDRAPYEQYF. V is TRBV9 and J is TRBJ2-7; 9 nucleotides line up with TRBD1. V shed 3 bases and J 2 bases; nucleotides not matched to a gene: 3. Germline CDR1 is SGDLS and CDR2 is YYNGEE. The CDR3 length is 14 residues.

This clonotype was seen repeatedly, ten times or more. The V call is TRBV6-2 or TRBV6-3, the J call TRBJ1-5; D gene uncertain. Trimming took 2 bases from V and 3 from J, leaving 2 bases between them. The CDR3 extends over 12 amino acids. Germline CDR1 is MNHEY and CDR2 is SVGEGT. The CDR3 reads CASSYVNQPQHF. In DNA, the CDR3 is TGTGCCAGCAGTTACGTCAATCAGCCCCAGCATTTT.

There are many counts of this clonotype. The genes are TRBV7-2 and TRBJ2-7; no reliable D call. The CDR3 runs 11 residues. V lost 7 bases and J 6 bases, leaving 10 bases between the germline ends. Germline V gene sequence: CDR1 SGHTA, CDR2 FQGNSA. This CDR3 is CASTSSREQYF. In DNA, the CDR3 is TGTGCCAGCACCTCTTCTCGCGAGCAGTACTTC.

Ten or more counts support this clonotype. The J gene is TRBJ1-5, the V gene TRBV5-5; no reliable D call. V was cut by 0 bases and J by 4 bases, with 5 bases left in between. Looked up from germline, CDR1 is SGHKS and CDR2 is YYEKEE (reference sequence). There are 13 residues in the CDR3. This CDR3 reads CASSLVWNQPQHF. Written as DNA, the CDR3 is TGTGCCAGCAGCTTGGTGTGGAATCAGCCCCAGCATTTT. Full variable domain (rest looked up from reference TRBV5-5 and TRBJ1-5): DAGVTQSPTHLIKTRGQQVTLRCSPISGHKSVSWYQQVLGQGPQFIFQYYEKEERGRGNFPDRFSARQFPNYSSELNVNALLLGDSALYLCASSLVWNQPQHFGDGTRLSIL.

This clonotype was observed at least ten times. The V and J genes are TRBV29-1 and TRBJ2-4; D ambiguous. The CDR3 spans 13 residues. Germline V gene sequence: CDR1 SQVTM, CDR2 ANQGSEA. Trimming took off 4 bases at V and 7 bases at J, with 14 bases between the two ends. CDR3 protein: CSVGSPLTNIQYF. In DNA form, the CDR3 reads TGCAGCGTTGGATCGCCGTTGACGAACATTCAGTACTTC.

The chain employs TRBV20-1 and TRBJ1-1; D might be TRBD1 (5 bases). Trimming took 4 bases from V and 1 from J, leaving 13 bases between them. CDR1 and CDR2 (germline): DFQATT, SNEGSKA (reference sequence). The CDR3 extends over 14 amino acids. As DNA, the CDR3 is TGCAGTGCTATAAAAATTCAGGGGAACACTGAAGCTTTCTTT. It is translated as CSAIKIQGNTEAFF.

This clonotype was found many times. For the CDR3, the DNA is TGCGCCAGCAGCTATCCGGGTAGAGTCTATGGCTACACCTTC. Protein: CASSYPGRVYGYTF. V usage is TRBV4-1 and J usage is TRBJ1-2; D remains ambiguous. The CDR3 extends over 14 amino acids. The V and J ends lost 5 bases and 4 bases respectively, with 14 bases between them. Germline-derived CDR1 and CDR2 are MGHRA and YSYEKL.

This clonotype was seen ten or more times. V usage is TRBV25-1 and J usage is TRBJ2-1; tentative D call: TRBD2 (5 bases). This CDR3 region has 15 residues. Trimming stripped 6 bases from V and 0 bases from J, with 12 bases between. The V gene's germline CDR1 is MGHDK and CDR2 SYGVNS. The CDR3 reads CASRDGVSSYNEQFF. In DNA form, the CDR3 reads TGTGCCAGCAGAGACGGGGTCAGCTCCTACAATGAGCAGTTCTTC. The whole variable domain, filled in from reference TRBV25-1 and TRBJ2-1, reads EADIYQTPRYLVIGTGKKITLECSQTMGHDKMYWYQQDPGMELHLIHYSYGVNSTEKGDLSSESTVSRIRTEHFPLTLESARPSHTSQYLCASRDGVSSYNEQFFGPGTRLTVL.

This clonotype was detected ten times or more. This chain links TRBV7-2 with TRBJ2-1; 10 nucleotides agree with TRBD2. CDR1 and CDR2 (germline): SGHTA, FQGNSA. Trimming took 1 base from V and 6 from J; bases not matched to a gene: 9. The length of the CDR3 is 17 residues. The CDR3 is CASSLVGRLAGANEQFF. The CDR3 DNA follows: TGTGCCAGCAGCTTAGTCGGTCGGCTAGCGGGAGCCAATGAGCAGTTCTTC.

In this sample, this clonotype turned up many times. The rearrangement joins TRBV7-9 to TRBJ2-3; D remains ambiguous. The CDR3 has 16 amino acids. CDR1 and CDR2 from the germline V gene are SEHNR and FQNEAQ (reference sequence). Trimming removed 5 bases from V and 0 bases from J, with 15 bases in between. CDR3 DNA sequence: TGTGCCAGCAGCCCAGACCCCAGCAGAAGCACAGATACGCAGTATTTT. Translated, it gives CASSPDPSRSTDTQYF.

This clonotype was detected many times. The V call is TRBV7-3, the J call TRBJ2-1; the D is unclear. V dropped 8 bases and J dropped 7 bases, with 9 bases sitting between them. Germline CDR1 is SGHTA and CDR2 is FQGTGA. The CDR3 length is 11 residues. CDR3 sequence: CASALTNEQFF. The CDR3 nucleotides are TGTGCCAGCGCCCTTACGAATGAGCAGTTCTTC.

This clonotype was detected many times. The chain couples TRBV12-3 or TRBV12-4 to TRBJ2-1; 10 nucleotides align to TRBD2. V gave up 6 bases and J gave up 8 bases; unmatched junction bases: 10. The CDR3 totals 15 residues. The CDR3 loop is CASSLAGAPRDEQFF. The CDR3 DNA reads as TGTGCCAGCAGCCTAGCGGGAGCGCCGCGGGATGAGCAGTTCTTC.

This clonotype was detected many times. This chain joins TRBV12-3 or TRBV12-4 and TRBJ1-1; D gene ambiguous. The CDR3 extends over 10 amino acids. Trimming removed 9 bases at V and 5 bases at J, with 7 bases between. The CDR3 coding sequence is TGTGCCAGTCGCGGGACTGAAGCTTTCTTT. This codes for CASRGTEAFF.

J is TRBJ2-1 and V is TRBV7-9; perhaps TRBD2 as D (6 bases). This CDR3 is 13 amino acids long. The V gene's germline CDR1 is SEHNR and CDR2 FQNEAQ (reference sequence). Between the trimmed V and J ends, which lost 8 bases and 9 bases, there was a span of 17 bases. This CDR3 reads CASPGGVPGEQFF. The CDR3 bases are TGTGCCAGCCCGGGCGGGGTTCCCGGTGAGCAGTTCTTC.

The sample holds many counts of this clonotype. The gene calls are TRBV20-1 and TRBJ2-4; 7 bases are a match to TRBD1. Germline loops: CDR1 DFQATT, CDR2 SNEGSKA (reference sequence). J was trimmed by 1 base and V by 0 bases; bases with no gene match: 15. The CDR3 runs 19 residues. In nucleotides, the CDR3 is TGCAGTGCTAGAGAACGCTACAGGGGAAGGGAGCTGGCCAAAAACATTCAGTACTTC. It yields the protein CSARERYRGRELAKNIQYF.

This clonotype was found many times. This chain joins TRBV7-8 and TRBJ2-2; perhaps TRBD2 as D (6 bases). This CDR3 is 16 amino acids long. With 2 bases removed from V and 4 bases from J, the gap between germline ends came to 14 bases. The germline CDR1 and CDR2 sequences are SGHVS and FQNEAQ. DNA for the CDR3: TGTGCCAGCAGCTTAAAGAGGCTCGGGGGCACCGGGGAGCTGTTTTTT. Translating it yields CASSLKRLGGTGELFF.

This clonotype has a count of ten or more. The V gene is TRBV12-3 or TRBV12-4, the J gene TRBJ2-7; the D gene is possibly TRBD2 (5 bases). The V end was cut by 5 bases, the J end by 0 bases, with 20 bases between. The CDR3 loop spans 17 amino acids. CDR3 in amino acids: CASSHNPCRGNSYEQYV. The CDR3 bases are TGTGCCAGCAGTCATAACCCTTGCCGGGGAAACTCCTACGAGCAGTACGTC.

There are many counts of this clonotype. The V and J genes are TRBV30 and TRBJ2-1, with TRBD2 as a possible D gene (6 bases). Deletions cut 1 base from V and 1 base from J, with 17 bases between. The CDR3 length is 17 residues. The germline gives CDR1 GTSNPN, CDR2 SVGIG (reference sequence). The DNA of the CDR3 is TGTGCCTGGAGTGCACTAAATAGCGGTAGTTCCTACAATGAGCAGTTCTTC. Amino acids: CAWSALNSGSSYNEQFF.

This clonotype was seen repeatedly, ten times or more. The gene calls are TRBV4-1 and TRBJ2-1, with 9 bases aligning to TRBD2. This CDR3 contains 14 residues. J gave up 6 bases and V 4 bases, and 4 bases lay outside the gene matches. From germline, CDR1 is MGHRA and CDR2 YSYEKL. The CDR3, as DNA: TGCGCCAGCAGCCTAGCGGGAGTAGGCAATGAGCAGTTCTTC. Residues: CASSLAGVGNEQFF.

The chain employs TRBV29-1 and TRBJ2-1; TRBD1 aligns across 8 bases. The junction had 12 bases not matched to a gene; V was cut back by 6 bases and J by 8 bases. Germline CDR1 and CDR2: SQVTM and ANQGSEA. The CDR3 sequence is 14 residues long. Here the CDR3 reads CSVVGQGSWDEQFF. The CDR3 DNA follows: TGCAGCGTCGTCGGACAGGGAAGTTGGGATGAGCAGTTCTTC.

In this sample, this clonotype turned up many times. The chain joins TRBV5-1 to TRBJ2-1; perhaps TRBD2 as D (5 bases). The CDR3 is 17 amino acids. Germline assignment: CDR1 SGHRS and CDR2 YFSETQ. Trimming pared 0 bases from V and 4 bases from J, leaving 17 bases between. The CDR3 bases are TGCGCCAGCAGCTTGGTGAAGTCCGGGATAAGTTACAATGAGCAGTTCTTC. This gives the protein CASSLVKSGISYNEQFF.

This clonotype was counted ten times or more. In DNA form, the CDR3 reads TGTGCCAGCAGCTTAAATGGAGTCCAGGGGGCGTCATTTGAGCAGTACGTC. Translating gives CASSLNGVQGASFEQYV. V usage is TRBV7-8 and J usage is TRBJ2-7; 8 bases map to TRBD1. J was trimmed by 7 bases and V by 2 bases; bases with no gene match: 16. Germline loops: CDR1 SGHVS, CDR2 FQNEAQ. The CDR3 loop spans 17 amino acids.

This clonotype was observed at least ten times. The chain couples TRBV7-9 to TRBJ2-2; D is ambiguous. Germline loops: CDR1 SEHNR, CDR2 FQNEAQ (reference sequence). V lost 5 bases and J lost 2, with 15 bases in between. This CDR3 region has 16 residues. CDR3 amino acids: CASSPGLYPNTGELFF. The CDR3 DNA is TGTGCCAGCAGCCCGGGCCTTTATCCCAACACCGGGGAGCTGTTTTTT.

The CDR3 reads CASSSSGVISNEQFF. The CDR3 DNA reads as TGTGCCAGCAGCTCCAGCGGGGTTATTTCCAATGAGCAGTTCTTC. This chain joins TRBV5-5 and TRBJ2-1, with 7 positions matching TRBD2. Germline assignment: CDR1 SGHKS and CDR2 YYEKEE (reference sequence). The CDR3 consists of 15 residues. The V gene end was trimmed by 3 bases and the J gene end by 6 bases; junction bases not matched to a gene: 9.

There are many counts of this clonotype. The chain combines TRBV2 with TRBJ2-2; D is ambiguous. The CDR3 loop spans 15 amino acids. The germline V gene encodes CDR1 SNHLY and CDR2 FYNNEI. V was pared by 2 bases and J by 5 bases, with 12 bases between. CDR3 in DNA: TGTGCCAGCAGTGAATCGAATATGGATACCGGGGAGCTGTTTTTT. It translates to CASSESNMDTGELFF.

The chain joins TRBV5-6 to TRBJ1-5; D remains unclear. The CDR3 is 15 amino acids. Trimming took off 4 bases at V and 2 bases at J, with 13 bases between the two ends. Germline values: CDR1 SGHDT, CDR2 YYEEEE. CDR3 sequence reads: CASSPLVMGNQPQHF. The DNA of the CDR3 is TGTGCCAGCAGCCCGCTTGTGATGGGCAATCAGCCCCAGCATTTT.